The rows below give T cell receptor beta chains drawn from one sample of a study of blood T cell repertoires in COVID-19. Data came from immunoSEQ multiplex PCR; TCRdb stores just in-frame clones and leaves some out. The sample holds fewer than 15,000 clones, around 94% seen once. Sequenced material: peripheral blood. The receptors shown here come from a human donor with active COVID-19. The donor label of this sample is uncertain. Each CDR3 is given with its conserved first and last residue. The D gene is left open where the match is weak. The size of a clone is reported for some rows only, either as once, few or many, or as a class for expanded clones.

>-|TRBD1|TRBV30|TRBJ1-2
CAWRDQGARYGYTF
TGTGCCTGGAGGGACCAGGGGGCGCGCTATGGCTACACCTTC
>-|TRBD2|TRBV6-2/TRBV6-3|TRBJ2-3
CASSPLAGGSTDTQYF
TGTGCCAGCAGCCCACTAGCGGGGGGTAGCACAGATACGCAGTATTTT
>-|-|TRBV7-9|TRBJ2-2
CASSNRQVNTGELFF
TGTGCCAGCAGCAACCGACAGGTTAACACCGGGGAGCTGTTTTTT
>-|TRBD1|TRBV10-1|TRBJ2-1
CASSADRGSYNEQFF
TGCGCCAGCAGTGCTGACAGGGGCTCCTACAATGAGCAGTTCTTC
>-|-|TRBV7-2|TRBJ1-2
CASSLGAGASYNYGYTF
TGTGCCAGCAGCTTAGGTGCAGGGGCTTCCTATAACTATGGCTACACCTTC
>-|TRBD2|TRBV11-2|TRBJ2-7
CASSFPSGTSTYEQYF
TGTGCCAGCAGCTTCCCTTCCGGGACTAGTACCTACGAGCAGTACTTC
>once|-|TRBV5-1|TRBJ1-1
CASSLNLGANTEAFF
TGCGCCAGCAGCTTAAACTTGGGAGCGAACACTGAAGCTTTCTTT
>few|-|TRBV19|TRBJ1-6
CASTDIDNSPLHF
TGTGCCAGTACTGACATTGATAATTCACCCCTCCACTTT
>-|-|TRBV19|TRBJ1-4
CASNLGQQNEKLFF
TGTGCCAGTAATCTGGGACAACAAAATGAAAAACTGTTTTTT
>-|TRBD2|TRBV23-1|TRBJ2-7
CASSSRTSGGPRREQYF
TGCGCCAGCAGTTCTCGGACTAGCGGGGGACCACGGCGCGAGCAGTACTTC